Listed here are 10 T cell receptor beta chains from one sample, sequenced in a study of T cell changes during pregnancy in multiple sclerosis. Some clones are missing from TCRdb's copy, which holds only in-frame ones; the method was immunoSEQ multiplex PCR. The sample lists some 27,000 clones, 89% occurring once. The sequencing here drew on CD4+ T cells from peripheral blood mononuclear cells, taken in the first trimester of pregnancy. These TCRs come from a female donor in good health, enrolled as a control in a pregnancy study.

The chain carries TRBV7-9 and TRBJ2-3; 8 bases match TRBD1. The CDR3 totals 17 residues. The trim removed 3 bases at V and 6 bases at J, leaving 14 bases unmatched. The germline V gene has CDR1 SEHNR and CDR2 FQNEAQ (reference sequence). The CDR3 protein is CASSFGWGTGTSDTQYF. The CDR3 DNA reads TGTGCCAGCAGCTTCGGTTGGGGGACAGGTACGTCGGATACGCAGTATTTT.

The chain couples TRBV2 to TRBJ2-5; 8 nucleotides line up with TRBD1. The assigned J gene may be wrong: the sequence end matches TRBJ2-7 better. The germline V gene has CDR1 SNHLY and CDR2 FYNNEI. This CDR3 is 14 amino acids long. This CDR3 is CASTARTGSYEQYF. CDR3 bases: TGTGCCAGCACGGCCCGGACAGGGTCCTACGAGCAGTACTTC.

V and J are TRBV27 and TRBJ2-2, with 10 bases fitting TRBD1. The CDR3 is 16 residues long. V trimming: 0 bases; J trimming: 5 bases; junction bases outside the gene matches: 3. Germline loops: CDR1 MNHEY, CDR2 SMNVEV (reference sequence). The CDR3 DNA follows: TGTGCCAGCAGTTTATCGACAGGGGGCAGAACCGGGGAGCTGTTTTTT. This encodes CASSLSTGGRTGELFF.

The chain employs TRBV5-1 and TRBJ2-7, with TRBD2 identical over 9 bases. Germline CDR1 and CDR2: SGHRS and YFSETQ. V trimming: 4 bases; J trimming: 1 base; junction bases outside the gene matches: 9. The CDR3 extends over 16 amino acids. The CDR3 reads CASSPGTSSRSYEQYF. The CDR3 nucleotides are TGCGCCAGCAGCCCCGGGACTAGCTCCCGGTCCTACGAGCAGTACTTC.

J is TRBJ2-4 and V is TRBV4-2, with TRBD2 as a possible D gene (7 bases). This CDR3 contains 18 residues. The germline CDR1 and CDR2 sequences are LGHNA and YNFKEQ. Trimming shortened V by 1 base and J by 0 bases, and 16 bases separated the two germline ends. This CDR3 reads CASSQGSIGGLAKNIQYF. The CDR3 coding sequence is TGTGCCAGCAGCCAAGGATCGATCGGGGGGCTAGCCAAAAACATTCAGTACTTC.

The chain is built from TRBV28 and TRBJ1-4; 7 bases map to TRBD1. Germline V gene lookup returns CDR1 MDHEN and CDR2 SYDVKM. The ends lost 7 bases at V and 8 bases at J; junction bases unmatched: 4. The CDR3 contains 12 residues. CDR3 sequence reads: CASTQGREKLFF. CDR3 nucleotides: TGTGCCAGCACACAGGGGAGGGAAAAACTGTTTTTT.

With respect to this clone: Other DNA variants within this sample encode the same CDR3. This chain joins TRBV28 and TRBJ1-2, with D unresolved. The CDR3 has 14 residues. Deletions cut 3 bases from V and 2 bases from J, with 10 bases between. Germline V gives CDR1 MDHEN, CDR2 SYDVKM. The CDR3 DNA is TGTGCCAGCAGTTTTGGGAGCCGGAACTATGGCTACACCTTC. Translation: CASSFGSRNYGYTF.

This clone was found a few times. Here the CDR3 DNA reads TGTGCCAGCAGCTCCTTTACAGGGAACACTGAAGCTTTCTTT. It codes for CASSSFTGNTEAFF. The chain combines TRBV7-9 with TRBJ1-1, with a tentative D call TRBD1 (5 bases). V was pared by 4 bases and J by 1 base, with 10 bases between. This CDR3 is built from 14 residues. Germline V lookup: CDR1 SEHNR, CDR2 FQNEAQ (reference sequence). The variable domain in full, completed from reference TRBV7-9 and TRBJ1-1, reads DTGVSQNPRHKITKRGQNVTFRCDPISEHNRLYWYRQTLGQGPEFLTYFQNEAQLEKSRLLSDRFSAERPKGSFSTLEIQRTEQGDSAMYLCASSSFTGNTEAFFGQGTRLTVV.

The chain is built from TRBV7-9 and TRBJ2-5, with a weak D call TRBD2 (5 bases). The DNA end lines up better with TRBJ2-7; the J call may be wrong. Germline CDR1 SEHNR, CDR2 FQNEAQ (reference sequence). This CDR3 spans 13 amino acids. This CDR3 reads CASSSTQRNEQYF. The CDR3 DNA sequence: TGTGCCAGCAGCTCGACTCAGCGGAACGAGCAGTACTTC.

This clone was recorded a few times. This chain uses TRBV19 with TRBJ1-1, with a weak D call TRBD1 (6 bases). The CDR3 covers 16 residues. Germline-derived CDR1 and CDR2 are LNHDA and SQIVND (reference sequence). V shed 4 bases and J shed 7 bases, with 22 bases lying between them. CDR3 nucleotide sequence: TGTGCCAGTAGTACCGATACGAGGACAGTCACCCTTGAAGCTTTCTTT. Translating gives CASSTDTRTVTLEAFF.